Here is one TCR beta chain with its context. What it binds is unknown. This sample is drawn from a study of cytomegalovirus exposure and HLA in healthy donors. Study-wide results and limits: Rare TCR sequences predominated, though certain public TCRs were found in many donors.

The study ran its PCR with 60 Vbeta and 13 Jbeta primers. How the authors handled the data: Later analysis identified some 80 million unique TCR beta chains, about 10 million shared. The assay was immunoSEQ multiplex PCR, and TCRdb's table has in-frame clones only and misses some. V and J calls and clone size are given by that table; D and trimming were obtained from the DNA. Among 80,000 to 95,000 clones, approximately 79% were seen once, and the ten largest hold around 6%. Trimming stripped 4 bases from V and 0 bases from J, with 8 bases between. The CDR3 is 14 residues long. CDR1 is SGHRS, CDR2 YFSETQ, per germline.

V usage is TRBV5-1 and J usage is TRBJ1-5, with D possibly being TRBD1 (5 bases). The sequence was collected from a female donor in good health and CMV-seronegative. Specimen: PBMCs. The DNA for the CDR3 is TGCGCCAGCAGCGAGGACAATAGCAATCAGCCCCAGCATTTT. Its translation: CASSEDNSNQPQHF. The full variable domain, rest sourced from reference TRBV5-1 and TRBJ1-5, is KAGVTQTPRYLIKTRGQQVTLSCSPISGHRSVSWYQQTPGQGLQFLFEYFSETQRNKGNFPGRFSGRQFSNSRSEMNVSTLELGDSALYLCASSEDNSNQPQHFGDGTRLSIL.